The present T cell receptor beta chain was sequenced within a study of T cell changes during pregnancy in multiple sclerosis. TCRdb keeps only in-frame clones here, not all; method: immunoSEQ multiplex PCR. In the table there are over 85,000 clones, 91% of which are singletons. CDR1 and CDR2 from the germline V gene are LNHDA and SQIVND (reference sequence). Trimming removed 7 bases from V and 4 bases from J; junction bases left unmatched: 7. The CDR3 length is 14 residues. The origin of this receptor is a female donor in good health, enrolled as a control in a pregnancy study. This chain joins TRBV19 and TRBJ2-7; 10 bases agree with TRBD1. The specimen comprised peripheral blood, sampled after pregnancy. CDR3 sequence: CASTDAGQGYEQYF. The CDR3 nucleotides read TGTGCCAGTACCGACGCGGGACAGGGGTACGAGCAGTACTTC.